This T cell receptor beta chain was recovered during a study of blood T cell repertoires in COVID-19. Generated by immunoSEQ multiplex PCR, the TCRdb table keeps only in-frame clones and is missing some. The data hold roughly 180,000 clones, with around 95% observed a single time. Looked up from germline, CDR1 is SGHDN and CDR2 is FVKESK. V was shortened by 2 bases and J by 7 bases, with 12 bases between the two germline ends. The CDR3 consists of 15 residues. What was sequenced was peripheral blood. This chain uses TRBV14 with TRBJ1-6, with a weak D call TRBD1 (6 bases). The TCR comes from a man aged 25-40 years with COVID-19, enrolled during active disease. CDR3 sequence reads: CASSQHPGVNSPLHF. The CDR3 coding sequence is TGTGCCAGCAGCCAACACCCAGGGGTCAATTCACCCCTCCACTTT.